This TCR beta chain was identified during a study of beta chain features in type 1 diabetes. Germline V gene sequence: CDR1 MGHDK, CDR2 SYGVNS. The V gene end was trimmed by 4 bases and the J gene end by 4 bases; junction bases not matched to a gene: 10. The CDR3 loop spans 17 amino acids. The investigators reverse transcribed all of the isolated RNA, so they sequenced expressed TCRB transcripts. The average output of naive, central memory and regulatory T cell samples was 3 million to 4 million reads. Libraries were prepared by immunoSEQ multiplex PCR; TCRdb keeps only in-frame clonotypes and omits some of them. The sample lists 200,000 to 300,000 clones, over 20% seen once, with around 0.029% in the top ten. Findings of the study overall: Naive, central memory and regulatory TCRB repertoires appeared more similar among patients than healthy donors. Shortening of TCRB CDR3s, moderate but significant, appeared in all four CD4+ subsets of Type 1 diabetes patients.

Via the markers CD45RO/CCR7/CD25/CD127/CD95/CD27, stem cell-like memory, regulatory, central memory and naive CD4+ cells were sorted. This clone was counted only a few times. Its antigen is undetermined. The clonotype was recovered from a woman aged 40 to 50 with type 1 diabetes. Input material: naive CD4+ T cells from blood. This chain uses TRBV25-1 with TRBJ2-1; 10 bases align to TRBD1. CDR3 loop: CASSGPTGTGEYNEQFF. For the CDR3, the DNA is TGTGCCAGCAGTGGCCCGACCGGGACAGGGGAGTACAATGAGCAGTTCTTC.